Following are 19 T cell receptor beta chains from one sample sequenced in a study of T cells in Graves' hyperthyroidism and ophthalmopathy. From RNA transcripts, TCR beta CDR3 regions were amplified. TCR CDR3 regions were first amplified by RT-PCR with HTBI primers. TCRdb re-analysed the multiplex PCR reads in MiXCR, keeping a single row per CDR3 protein. In the table there are about 600,000 distinct CDR3 sequences, approximately 15% of which are singletons. The sequenced sample consisted of blood. The receptors stem from a woman in her late teens or twenties with Graves' ophthalmopathy.

This chain joins TRBV11-2 and TRBJ2-5, with 12 bases aligning to TRBD2. The CDR3 loop spans 16 amino acids. V lost 5 bases to trimming and J lost 1 base; unmatched junction nucleotides: 5. Germline loops: CDR1 SGHAT, CDR2 FQNNGV. Here the CDR3 reads CASSVRTSGTQETQYF. In DNA form, the CDR3 reads TGTGCCAGCAGCGTCAGGACTAGCGGGACCCAAGAGACCCAGTACTTC.

In this sample, this clonotype turned up many times. V is TRBV7-9 and J is TRBJ2-1, with D possibly matching TRBD1 (8 bases). Germline V lookup: CDR1 SEHNR, CDR2 FQNEAQ (reference sequence). V lost 5 bases, J lost 3 bases, and 17 bases lay in between. This CDR3 is built from 16 residues. This chain's CDR3 is CASSTEDREGYNEQFF. The CDR3 nucleotides read TGTGCCAGCAGCACGGAGGACAGGGAGGGCTACAATGAGCAGTTCTTC. Full variable domain (missing parts from reference TRBV7-9 and TRBJ2-1): DTGVSQNPRHKITKRGQNVTFRCDPISEHNRLYWYRQTLGQGPEFLTYFQNEAQLEKSRLLSDRFSAERPKGSFSTLEIQRTEQGDSAMYLCASSTEDREGYNEQFFGPGTRLTVL.

This clonotype was detected ten times or more. The chain joins TRBV24-1 to TRBJ1-5; D is perhaps TRBD1 (6 bases). The CDR3 runs 12 residues. Germline V gene data show CDR1 as KGHDR and CDR2 as SFDVKD. V was clipped by 7 bases and J by 10 bases, with 13 bases between them. CDR3 DNA sequence: TGTGCCACCAGATCTATACAGGGACCCCAGCATTTT. Amino acids: CATRSIQGPQHF.

This clonotype was recorded a few times. The chain has TRBV18 and TRBJ2-1, with 12 bases fitting TRBD2. J gave up 9 bases and V 3 bases, and 15 bases lay outside the gene matches. There are 18 residues in the CDR3. Per germline, CDR1 KGHSH and CDR2 LQKENI. The CDR3 nucleotides are TGTGCCAGCTCACCTTGGTTGCGACTAGCGGGAGTAGACGTTGAGCAGTTCTTC. This sequence encodes CASSPWLRLAGVDVEQFF.

V and J are TRBV5-8 and TRBJ2-7; 9 bases are shared with TRBD1. V dropped 3 bases and J dropped 0; count of bases not matched to a gene: 4. The germline V gene has CDR1 SGHTS and CDR2 YDEGEE. The CDR3 sequence is 15 residues long. The DNA for the CDR3 is TGTGCCAGCAGCTGGGGGACAGGGTTCTCCTACGAGCAGTACTTC. The encoded protein is CASSWGTGFSYEQYF. The complete variable domain, with remaining parts taken from reference TRBV5-8 and TRBJ2-7, reads EAGVTQSPTHLIKTRGQQATLRCSPISGHTSVYWYQQALGLGLQFLLWYDEGEERNRGNFPPRFSGRQFPNYSSELNVNALELEDSALYLCASSWGTGFSYEQYFGPGTRLTVT.

This clonotype turned up a few times. V gene TRBV4-2 combines with J gene TRBJ2-1; D gene uncertain. CDR3 length equals 12 residues. The germline V and J ends were trimmed by 0 bases and 7 bases, with 4 bases remaining between them. Germline lookup yields CDR1 LGHNA and CDR2 YNFKEQ. CDR3 DNA sequence: TGTGCCAGCAGCCAAGAGCGGAATGAGCAGTTCTTC. It translates to CASSQERNEQFF.

The chain links TRBV12-3 or TRBV12-4 to TRBJ1-2; no clear D gene. Trimming removed 5 bases from V and 7 bases from J, with 17 bases in between. CDR3 length equals 14 residues. The CDR3 DNA reads as TGTGCCAGCAGTAAGGACGGCAGGTTTGGTGGCTACACCTTC. This encodes CASSKDGRFGGYTF.

This clonotype was seen repeatedly, ten times or more. The CDR3 DNA sequence: TGTGCCAGCAGTTACGAGGTTAGGACAGGGGGCACTGAAGCTTTCTTT. Its protein is CASSYEVRTGGTEAFF. This rearrangement joins TRBV6-5 to TRBJ1-1, with 10 bases that match TRBD1. V was pared by 2 bases and J by 4 bases, with 7 bases of the junction left unmatched. This CDR3 spans 16 amino acids. Germline CDR1 is MNHEY and CDR2 is SVGAGI.

This clonotype was observed many times. CDR3 in amino acids: CASSVGQGENSPLHF. The CDR3 DNA reads TGTGCCAGCAGTGTCGGACAGGGGGAGAATTCACCCCTCCACTTT. V usage is TRBV6-1 and J usage is TRBJ1-6, with 10 bases that match TRBD1. The ends lost 4 bases at V and 7 bases at J; junction bases unmatched: 4. Looked up from germline, CDR1 is MNHNS and CDR2 is SASEGT. The CDR3 is 15 residues long.

This clonotype was detected ten times or more. The chain is built from TRBV6-2 or TRBV6-3 and TRBJ2-7; 10 nucleotides align to TRBD2. V gave up 7 bases and J gave up 3 bases; unmatched junction bases: 9. CDR1 and CDR2 from the germline V gene are MNHEY and SVGEGT. This CDR3 is built from 15 residues. The CDR3 DNA reads TGTGCCAGCACGGGCGAACTAGCGGGAAACTACGAGCAGTACTTC. Its translation is CASTGELAGNYEQYF.

The V gene is TRBV6-2 or TRBV6-3, the J gene TRBJ2-1; TRBD1 might be the D (5 bases). The CDR3 length is 16 residues. V dropped 0 bases and J dropped 0 bases, with 9 bases sitting between them. CDR1 is MNHEY, CDR2 SVGEGT, per germline. The CDR3 loop reads CASSYSYRSSYNEQFF. The CDR3 DNA follows: TGTGCCAGCAGTTACTCTTACAGGAGCTCCTACAATGAGCAGTTCTTC.

This clonotype was recorded many times. The chain recombines TRBV11-2 with TRBJ2-7; D not resolved. Germline V gene lookup returns CDR1 SGHAT and CDR2 FQNNGV. The CDR3 is 14 amino acids. The V and J ends lost 3 bases and 2 bases respectively, with 11 bases between them. The CDR3 reads CASSFSHRAYEQYF. The CDR3 nucleotides are TGTGCCAGCAGCTTCAGCCACAGAGCCTACGAGCAGTACTTC.

This clonotype was counted ten times or more. The chain joins TRBV30 to TRBJ2-7, with 9 bases identical to TRBD1. CDR1 is GTSNPN, CDR2 SVGIG, per germline (reference sequence). Germline trimming cut 2 bases from V and 2 bases from J; bases unmatched to any gene: 4. CDR3 length equals 14 residues. The CDR3 DNA is TGTGCCTGGAGTTTGGGGACAGGGACCTACGAGCAGTACTTC. Translating it yields CAWSLGTGTYEQYF.

In its sample, this clonotype was seen a few times. One end of the junction is discordant with germline, which a read error may explain. The chain uses TRBV27 and TRBJ2-7; possibly TRBD1 or TRBD2 for D (5 bases each). CDR1 and CDR2 from the germline V gene are MNHEY and SMNVEV (reference sequence). This CDR3 is built from 13 residues. CDR3 sequence: CASSWGPGYGQYF. The CDR3 DNA reads as TGTGCCAGCAGTTGGGGACCGGGGTACGGGCAGTACTTC.

This clonotype was observed at least ten times. The chain carries TRBV28 and TRBJ2-7; TRBD1 matches 7 bases. Germline CDR1 MDHEN, CDR2 SYDVKM. This CDR3 is 12 amino acids long. The V segment lost 8 bases and the J segment 6 bases; nucleotides outside the gene matches: 7. CDR3 amino acids: CASGYRDSEQYF. The DNA of the CDR3 is TGTGCCAGCGGGTACCGGGACAGCGAGCAGTACTTC.

The chain uses TRBV7-3 and TRBJ2-3, with 14 bases fitting TRBD2. This CDR3 has 18 amino acids. CDR1 and CDR2 from the germline V gene are SGHTA and FQGTGA. V gave up 0 bases and J gave up 4 bases; unmatched junction bases: 6. The DNA of the CDR3 is TGTGCCAGCAGCTTAACGGGACTAGCGGGAGTAGCGTCAGATACGCAGTATTTT. It is translated as CASSLTGLAGVASDTQYF.

This clonotype showed up many times. The V gene is TRBV20-1, the J gene TRBJ2-5; 11 bases are shared with TRBD2. The CDR3 contains 16 residues. Per the germline V gene, CDR1 is DFQATT and CDR2 is SNEGSKA (reference sequence). The junction had 9 bases not matched to a gene; V was cut back by 0 bases and J by 6 bases. This CDR3 is CSARDISGRARKTQYF. CDR3 coding DNA: TGCAGTGCTAGAGATATTAGCGGGAGGGCCCGAAAGACCCAGTACTTC.

This clonotype has a count of ten or more. This chain joins TRBV6-1 and TRBJ2-3, with 11 bases that match TRBD2. Germline trimming cut 4 bases from V and 4 bases from J; bases unmatched to any gene: 4. Germline V gene lookup returns CDR1 MNHNS and CDR2 SASEGT. The CDR3 totals 15 residues. The CDR3 sequence is CASSALAGESDTQYF. In DNA form, the CDR3 reads TGTGCCAGCAGTGCACTAGCGGGGGAATCAGATACGCAGTATTTT.

This clonotype was recorded many times. The chain couples TRBV3-1 to TRBJ2-3; 9 nucleotides agree with TRBD2. Germline lookup yields CDR1 LGHDT and CDR2 YNNKEL (reference sequence). V shed 3 bases, J shed 3 bases, and the junction held 4 bases outside the gene matches. The CDR3 has 15 residues. CDR3 sequence reads: CASSQGLAETDTQYF. CDR3 nucleotides: TGTGCCAGCAGCCAGGGACTAGCAGAAACAGATACGCAGTATTTT.